The subject of this entry is one T cell receptor (beta chain). Its antigen is not identified. This specimen belongs to a study of cytomegalovirus exposure and HLA in healthy donors. Findings and caveats of the study: Researchers reported that three CMV-associated chains were confirmed in vitro as CMV antigen-specific. In a later analysis, TCR beta V- and J-gene trimming showed a link to a missense DCLRE1C variant. Most subjects had HLA-A and HLA-B alleles reportedly predicted accurately by TCR beta sequences. Generally TCR sequences proved uncommon, though certain public TCRs appeared in numerous donors.

The junction had 4 bases not matched to a gene; V was cut back by 4 bases and J by 1 base. The CDR3 runs to 14 residues. Germline V gene sequence: CDR1 SGHVS, CDR2 FQNEAQ. Primers for the PCR totalled 60 Vbeta and 13 Jbeta. Libraries were prepared by immunoSEQ multiplex PCR; TCRdb keeps only in-frame clonotypes and omits some of them. The top ten clones hold under 15% of a sample with approximately 110,000 clones, around 80% of them seen once. The clonotype originates from a woman aged 55-75 years in good health and CMV-seropositive. The material sequenced was PBMCs. The V and J genes are TRBV7-8 and TRBJ2-7; 7 bases agree with TRBD1. The CDR3 DNA reads TGTGCCAGCAGCTCCCGACAGGGTTCCTACGAGCAGTACTTC. This encodes CASSSRQGSYEQYF.